This is a list of T cell receptor beta chains from one sample in a study of patients and donors after allogeneic stem cell transplantation. TCRdb reanalysed the RT-PCR reads using MiXCR and keeps one entry per CDR3 protein. The table records 80,000 to 90,000 distinct CDR3 sequences, roughly 50% of them present only once. Sequencing was done on a sample of blood, either unsorted or a sorted T cell fraction (not recorded which). The receptors shown here come from a human donor who was either an allogeneic HSCT recipient or a stem cell or donor lymphocyte infusion donor (not recorded which). It is not recorded whose cells these are; they may come from a transplant donor. Each CDR3 is given with its conserved first and last residue. D genes are given only for firm matches. The size field is filled for only some rows; it gives once, few, many or a size class.

NA	NA	TRBV28	TRBJ1-1	TGTGCCAGCAGTTTATTCAGGGACCCTGAAGCTTTCTTT	CASSLFRDPEAFF
NA	few	TRBV9	TRBJ1-2	TGTGCCAGCACCAAGCGGGAGGTGGGACCCTATGGCTACACCTTC	CASTKREVGPYGYTF
TRBD1	NA	TRBV7-2	TRBJ1-4	TGTGCCAGCAGCTTAGCAGGGACAGGAGCTAATGAAAAACTGTTTTTT	CASSLAGTGANEKLFF
TRBD1	few	TRBV5-1	TRBJ2-7	TGCGCCAGCAGCTGGGGACAGGCCCTACGCGAGCAGTACTTC	CASSWGQALREQYF
TRBD1	NA	TRBV12-3/TRBV12-4	TRBJ1-4	TGTGCCAGCAGTCAGGGGGCCAAACTGTTTTTT	CASSQGAKLFF
NA	NA	TRBV20-1	TRBJ1-5	TGCAGTGCTAGGGGCAGTTCAACCAATCAGCCCCAGCATTTT	CSARGSSTNQPQHF
TRBD2	NA	TRBV11-2	TRBJ2-5	TGTGCCAGCAGCTCCCGACTAGCGCAAGAGACCCAGTACTTC	CASSSRLAQETQYF
NA	few	TRBV7-9	TRBJ1-2	TGTGCCAGCAGCGACCTAATGCGGATCTATGGCTACACCTTC	CASSDLMRIYGYTF
NA	NA	TRBV6-2/TRBV6-3	TRBJ2-1	TGTGCCAGCAGTTATCGGACTAACTACAATGAGCAGTTCTTC	CASSYRTNYNEQFF
NA	NA	TRBV28	TRBJ1-2	TGTGCCAGCAGTTTGCAGGAACACCGGACTTATTCTAACTATGGCTACACCTTC	CASSLQEHRTYSNYGYTF
NA	NA	TRBV20-1	TRBJ2-7	TGCAGTGCCAGGACTGATTTGGGCTACGAGCAGTACTTC	CSARTDLGYEQYF
NA	NA	TRBV20-1	TRBJ1-2	TGCAGTGCTAGGGACTACACTAACTATGGCTACACCTTC	CSARDYTNYGYTF
TRBD1	NA	TRBV6-5	TRBJ1-1	TGTGCCAGCAGTTACTCGAGGGGACAGGGCGGGGTGAACACTGAAGCTTTCTTT	CASSYSRGQGGVNTEAFF
NA	few	TRBV5-1	TRBJ2-7	TGCGCCAGCAGCTTGGTGTCAGGACAGAGCTACGAGCAGTACTTC	CASSLVSGQSYEQYF
NA	NA	TRBV29-1	TRBJ2-1	TGCAGCGAGACACAGTTAGGGACTTCCCATGAGCAGTTCTTC	CSETQLGTSHEQFF
NA	NA	TRBV24-1	TRBJ2-5	TGTGCCACCAGTGATTCGGCGGCTTGGGAGACCCAGTACTTC	CATSDSAAWETQYF
TRBD1	NA	TRBV20-1	TRBJ1-5	TGCAGTGCTTTGGACAGGGCCAGCAATCAGCCCCAGCATTTT	CSALDRASNQPQHF
NA	NA	TRBV27	TRBJ1-2	TGTGCCAGCAGACAGGGCTATGGCTACACCTTC	CASRQGYGYTF
NA	few	TRBV7-9	TRBJ1-3	TGTGCCAGCAGCTTATATGGGCGGGGAGCCTCTGGAAACACCATATATTTT	CASSLYGRGASGNTIYF
TRBD1	few	TRBV28	TRBJ1-2	TGTGCCAGCGGGACAGGGTTGGAGAATGGCTACACCTTC	CASGTGLENGYTF
NA	once	TRBV28	TRBJ2-1	TGTGCCAGCAGTTTCCTTGTAGCGAGCGAAGAGCAGTTCTTC	CASSFLVASEEQFF
NA	few	TRBV5-1	TRBJ1-1	TGCGCCAGCAGCTTGGGTGGAATGAACACTGAAGCTTTCTTT	CASSLGGMNTEAFF
NA	NA	TRBV11-2	TRBJ2-5	TGTGCCAGCAGCTTAGTCAGGGAGGAGACCCAGTACTTC	CASSLVREETQYF
TRBD1	few	TRBV7-2	TRBJ1-1	TGTGCCAGCAGCTTAGCCCCGGGACAGGGATCGGTAGGCACTGAAGCTTTCTTT	CASSLAPGQGSVGTEAFF
NA	NA	TRBV20-1	TRBJ1-1	TGCAGTGCTAGAGTACCGGTGAGACAGTTCTCTGAAGCTTTCTTT	CSARVPVRQFSEAFF
NA	few	TRBV6-2/TRBV6-3	TRBJ1-1	TGTGCCAGCAGACCACCGAACACTGAAGCTTTCTTT	CASRPPNTEAFF
NA	large	TRBV29-1	TRBJ2-1	TGCAGCGTTGAAATATGGGACGGAGCCTACAATGAGCAGTTCTTC	CSVEIWDGAYNEQFF
TRBD1	NA	TRBV5-4	TRBJ2-1	TGTGCCAGCAGCTCCGGGACAGGGTCCTACAATGAGCAGTTCTTC	CASSSGTGSYNEQFF
NA	few	TRBV9	TRBJ1-5	TGTGCCAGCAGCGTTTTGGGGGATCAGCCCCAGCATTTT	CASSVLGDQPQHF
NA	few	TRBV28	TRBJ1-1	TGTGCCAGCACGACAGAGAACACTGAAGCTTTCTTT	CASTTENTEAFF
NA	NA	TRBV5-1	TRBJ1-4	TGCGCCAGCAGCTCAGGGGAGATAAGTGAAAAACTGTTTTTT	CASSSGEISEKLFF
NA	few	TRBV27	TRBJ1-5	TGTGCCAGCAGTTTCAGAGGTCCGGGTCAGCCCCAGCATTTT	CASSFRGPGQPQHF
TRBD2	NA	TRBV6-6	TRBJ2-7	TGTGCCAGCAGTCCTCAGGGACTAGCGGGAGACGAGCAGTACTTC	CASSPQGLAGDEQYF